This TCR beta chain is from a study of cytomegalovirus exposure and HLA in healthy donors. Comment on this clone: Its antigen is still unknown.

V dropped 2 bases and J dropped 4 bases, with 13 bases sitting between them. Germline V gene sequence: CDR1 SGDLS, CDR2 YYNGEE. The CDR3 consists of 15 residues. Using immunoSEQ multiplex PCR, the repertoire was profiled, and TCRdb retains in-frame clones only, with some absent. This table holds a few hundred thousand clones, roughly 88% found once. Overall study results and limits: Among TCR beta chains, those listed as cytomegalovirus-associated numbered about 150. The authors confirmed in vitro that a few CMV-associated chains were specific for CMV antigens. The finding came from a later analysis; first-cohort TCR clusters tended to co-occur in the approximately 120 validation repertoires.

It was the approximately 110-subject validation cohort, separate from the roughly 700-subject first cohort, to which the donors belonged. The receptor comes from a woman younger than 35 in good health and CMV-seronegative. The gene calls are TRBV9 and TRBJ1-3; D is perhaps TRBD1 (6 bases). Material for sequencing was PBMCs. The CDR3 loop reads CASSVSGAAGNTIYF. CDR3 bases: TGTGCCAGCAGCGTTTCAGGGGCGGCGGGAAACACCATATATTTT.